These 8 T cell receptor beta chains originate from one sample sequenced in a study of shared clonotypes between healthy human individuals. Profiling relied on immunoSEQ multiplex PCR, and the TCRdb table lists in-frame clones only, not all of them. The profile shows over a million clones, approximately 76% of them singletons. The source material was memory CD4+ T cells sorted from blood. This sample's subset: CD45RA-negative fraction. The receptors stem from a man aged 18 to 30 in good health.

The CDR3 is CASSDSAGAGLETQYF. As DNA, the CDR3 is TGTGCCAGCAGCGATTCGGCGGGGGCTGGGCTAGAGACCCAGTACTTC. The rearrangement joins TRBV5-6 to TRBJ2-5, with a possible D match to TRBD2 (7 bases). The CDR3 consists of 16 residues. Germline values: CDR1 SGHDT, CDR2 YYEEEE. V dropped 4 bases and J dropped 4 bases, with 20 bases sitting between them.

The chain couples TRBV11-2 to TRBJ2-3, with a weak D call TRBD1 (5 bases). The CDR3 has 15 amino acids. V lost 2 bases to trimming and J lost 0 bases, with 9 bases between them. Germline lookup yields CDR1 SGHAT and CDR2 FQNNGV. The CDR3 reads CASSLWGSSTDTQYF. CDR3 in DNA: TGTGCCAGCAGCTTATGGGGCTCCAGCACAGATACGCAGTATTTT.

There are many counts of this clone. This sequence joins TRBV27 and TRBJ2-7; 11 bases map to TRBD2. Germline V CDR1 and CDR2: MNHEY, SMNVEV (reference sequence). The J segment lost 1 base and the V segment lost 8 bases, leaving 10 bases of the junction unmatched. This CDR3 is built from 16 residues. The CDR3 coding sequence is TGTGCCAGCGGTACCGGGACTAGCGGTCTTTCCTACGAGCAGTACTTC. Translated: CASGTGTSGLSYEQYF.

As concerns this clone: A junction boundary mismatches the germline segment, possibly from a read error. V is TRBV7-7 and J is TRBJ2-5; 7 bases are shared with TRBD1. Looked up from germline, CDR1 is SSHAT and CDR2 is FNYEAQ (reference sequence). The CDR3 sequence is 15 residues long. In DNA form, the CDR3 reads TGTGCTAGCAGCCTGACGGGACAGAGAAAAGAGACCCAGTACTTC. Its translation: CASSLTGQRKETQYF.

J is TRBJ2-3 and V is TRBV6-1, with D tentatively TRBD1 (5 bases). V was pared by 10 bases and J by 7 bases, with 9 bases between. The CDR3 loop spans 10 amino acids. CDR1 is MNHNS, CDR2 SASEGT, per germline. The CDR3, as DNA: TGTGCCACCCAGGGAAATACGCAGTATTTT. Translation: CATQGNTQYF.

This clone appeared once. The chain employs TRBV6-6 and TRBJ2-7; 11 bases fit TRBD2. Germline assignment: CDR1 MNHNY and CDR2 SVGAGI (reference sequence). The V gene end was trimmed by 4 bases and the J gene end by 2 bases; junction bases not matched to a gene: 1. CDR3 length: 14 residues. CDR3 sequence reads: CASSSSGGTYEQYF. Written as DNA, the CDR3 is TGTGCCAGCAGTTCTAGCGGGGGGACCTACGAGCAGTACTTC.

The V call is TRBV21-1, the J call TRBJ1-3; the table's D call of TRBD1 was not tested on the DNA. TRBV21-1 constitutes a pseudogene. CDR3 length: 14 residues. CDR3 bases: TGTGCCAGCAGCAACAGGGTTAGGGGAAACACCATATATTTT. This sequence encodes CASSNRVRGNTIYF.

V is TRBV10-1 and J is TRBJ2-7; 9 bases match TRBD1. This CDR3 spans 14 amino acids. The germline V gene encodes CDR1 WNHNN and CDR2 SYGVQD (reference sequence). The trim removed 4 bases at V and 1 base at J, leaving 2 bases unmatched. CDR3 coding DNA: TGCGCCAGCAGTGGGACAGGGGAATCCTACGAGCAGTACTTC. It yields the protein CASSGTGESYEQYF.